This entry is about one T cell receptor (beta chain). The target antigen is unknown. The source of the sample is a study of cytomegalovirus exposure and HLA in healthy donors. The CDR3 covers 15 residues. Germline V lookup: CDR1 MGHDK, CDR2 SYGVNS. V shed 0 bases and J shed 4 bases, with 12 bases lying between them. The table came from immunoSEQ multiplex PCR; TCRdb's copy has only in-frame clones and leaves some out. This repertoire shows under 200,000 clones, around nine tenths found once; its top ten account for approximately 10%. Study observations and caveats: The study labeled approximately 150 TCR beta chains cytomegalovirus-associated.

Sample: PBMCs. The genes are TRBV25-1 and TRBJ2-5; TRBD2 is a possible D gene (7 bases). The origin of this receptor is a woman between 18 and 30 years old in good health and CMV-seropositive. CDR3 sequence (DNA): TGTGCCAGCAGTGAATACGGGGGAGGGGGAGAGACCCAGTACTTC. It yields the protein CASSEYGGGGETQYF.